This TCR beta chain derives from a study of metastatic and nonmetastatic thyroid tumors. Study background: Across blood and tumor or nodule tissue, repertoires from malignant and benign thyroid patients were compared with one another. Regarding the study as a whole: A significant increase in TCR beta diversity was reportedly seen in malignant thyroid tumors relative to benign nodules, in blood and tumor.

CDR1 is ENHRY and CDR2 is SYGVKD in the germline V gene. The length of the CDR3 is 13 residues. J lost 5 bases, V lost 10 bases, and 11 bases had no gene match. The authors' processing: A classifier for distant metastasis in papillary thyroid cancer was constructed using CDR3 differences observed across clinicopathological groups. MiXCR reprocessed the PCR reads for TCRdb. TCRdb, not the authors, supplied the V and J calls. The sample carries about 93,000 clones, approximately 9% recorded once. This clone was detected a few times. No antigen is known for it. A single base separates this from a much larger clone, so it may be a read error. Thyroid surgery took place with no prior treatment in any patient.

Sequencing was carried out using blood. The TCR sequence derives from a female donor with papillary thyroid cancer or a benign thyroid nodule (not recorded which). Some clones in this sample may be carry-over from other donors' samples. The chain carries TRBV10-3 and TRBJ2-7; 7 nucleotides agree with TRBD2. The CDR3 nucleotides read TGTGCCAAGACCGTGGGGGGGGACCACGAGCAGTACTTC. This gives the protein CAKTVGGDHEQYF.